This entry concerns a single T cell receptor beta chain. This sample is drawn from a study of blood T cell repertoires in COVID-19. Sequencing used immunoSEQ multiplex PCR; TCRdb keeps in-frame clones, though not all of them. The sample consists of 65,000 to 100,000 clones, around nine tenths of them appearing once. The specimen was peripheral blood. This receptor was identified in a woman aged 80 or over with acute or convalescent COVID-19.

The CDR3: CASSITRAGVYEQYF. CDR3 DNA sequence: TGTGCCAGTAGTATAACGCGAGCGGGAGTATACGAGCAGTACTTC. J is TRBJ2-7 and V is TRBV19, with 8 bases that match TRBD2. With V trimmed by 2 bases and J by 4 bases, 7 bases remained unmatched. The CDR3 extends over 15 amino acids. The germline V gene has CDR1 LNHDA and CDR2 SQIVND (reference sequence).